The 15 T cell receptor beta chains below come from one sample, sequenced in a study of T cell responses to AZD1222 COVID-19 vaccine. Sequencing used immunoSEQ multiplex PCR; TCRdb keeps in-frame clones, though not all of them. The sample records roughly 120,000 clones, roughly 90% being singletons. Sequencing used peripheral blood, obtained on day 0 of AZD1222 vaccination. The receptor set was obtained from an adult in good health.

This clone has just one count. V is TRBV27 and J is TRBJ1-2, with unresolved D. The length of the CDR3 is 13 residues. Germline CDR1 reads MNHEY; CDR2 reads SMNVEV (reference sequence). V was trimmed by 2 bases and J by 5 bases, leaving 9 bases between them. The CDR3 spells CASSLDGRYGYTF. CDR3 in DNA: TGTGCCAGCAGTTTAGATGGTAGATATGGCTACACCTTC.

This CDR3 reads CASHPGTGGFRGYTF. Here the CDR3 DNA reads TGTGCCAGCCACCCCGGGACAGGGGGTTTTCGTGGCTACACCTTC. The genes are TRBV19 and TRBJ1-2; 11 positions match TRBD1. The V gene's germline CDR1 is LNHDA and CDR2 SQIVND (reference sequence). CDR3 length: 15 residues. Trimming cost V 9 bases and J 7 bases; bases outside gene matches: 13. Filled out from reference TRBV19 and TRBJ1-2, the complete variable domain reads DGGITQSPKYLFRKEGQNVTLSCEQNLNHDAMYWYRQDPGQGLRLIYYSQIVNDFQKGDIAEGYSVSREKKESFPLTVTSAQKNPTAFYLCASHPGTGGFRGYTFGSGTRLTVV.

The chain recombines TRBV30 with TRBJ1-3; no reliable D call. CDR1 GTSNPN and CDR2 SVGIG come from the germline V gene (reference sequence). This CDR3 is 13 amino acids long. V shed 2 bases and J shed 6 bases, with 11 bases lying between them. CDR3 nucleotides: TGTGCCTGGAGTATAGGGTTTGCAAACACCATATATTTT. Amino acid sequence: CAWSIGFANTIYF.

J is TRBJ1-1 and V is TRBV10-3; no firm D call. Germline assignment: CDR1 ENHRY and CDR2 SYGVKD. Trimming removed 3 bases at V and 3 bases at J, with 11 bases between. The CDR3 totals 14 residues. CDR3 residues: CAISDRQVYTEAFF. CDR3 coding DNA: TGTGCCATCAGTGATCGGCAGGTCTACACTGAAGCTTTCTTT.

The V call is TRBV27, the J call TRBJ2-3; TRBD2 matches 10 bases. Trimming at V came to 3 bases and at J to 3 bases, leaving 9 bases not matched to a gene. The CDR3 has 17 amino acids. Germline V gene sequence: CDR1 MNHEY, CDR2 SMNVEV (reference sequence). This CDR3 reads CASSFASGSRGTDTQYF. Written as DNA, the CDR3 is TGTGCCAGCAGTTTTGCTAGCGGGAGCCGAGGAACAGATACGCAGTATTTT.

Only one count was recorded for this clone. This sequence joins TRBV5-1 and TRBJ2-5; 10 nucleotides align to TRBD2. Germline trimming cut 4 bases from V and 5 bases from J; bases unmatched to any gene: 11. The germline V gene has CDR1 SGHRS and CDR2 YFSETQ. The CDR3 loop spans 16 amino acids. The CDR3 here is CASSGGSSGRPETQYF. The CDR3 region has the DNA TGCGCCAGCAGCGGGGGTAGTAGCGGGAGGCCGGAGACCCAGTACTTC.

The chain uses TRBV29-1 and TRBJ2-5; D may be TRBD1 (5 bases). CDR3 length: 13 residues. CDR1 and CDR2 (germline): SQVTM, ANQGSEA. V dropped 5 bases and J dropped 4 bases, with 14 bases sitting between them. The CDR3 reads CSVRQGSSETQYF. In nucleotides, the CDR3 is TGCAGCGTTCGCCAGGGCTCGTCAGAGACCCAGTACTTC.

The V and J genes are TRBV15 and TRBJ1-3, with D possibly matching TRBD1 (6 bases). In germline, CDR1 is LNHNV, CDR2 YYDKDF (reference sequence). Trimming removed 0 bases at V and 0 bases at J, with 15 bases between. The CDR3 covers 18 residues. Here the CDR3 reads CATSRDLQGLSSGNTIYF. The CDR3 DNA follows: TGTGCCACCAGCAGAGATTTGCAGGGGCTCAGCTCTGGAAACACCATATATTTT.

The rearrangement links TRBV3-1 (or the pseudogene TRBV3-2) to TRBJ1-1, with 7 positions matching TRBD1. The V segment lost 4 bases and the J segment 3 bases; nucleotides outside the gene matches: 5. This CDR3 region has 14 residues. Germline CDR1 reads LGHDT; CDR2 reads YNNKEL (reference sequence). CDR3 sequence reads: CASSRGTGDTEAFF. The CDR3 DNA follows: TGTGCCAGCAGCCGAGGTACAGGGGACACTGAAGCTTTCTTT.

V usage is TRBV2 and J usage is TRBJ1-3, with D tentatively TRBD1 (6 bases). The CDR3 runs 12 residues. V dropped 8 bases and J dropped 3 bases, with 8 bases sitting between them. CDR1 and CDR2 (germline): SNHLY, FYNNEI. CDR3 protein: CASGQSGNTIYF. In nucleotides, the CDR3 is TGTGCCAGCGGACAGAGTGGAAACACCATATATTTT. The whole variable domain, filled in from reference TRBV2 and TRBJ1-3, reads EPEVTQTPSHQVTQMGQEVILRCVPISNHLYFYWYRQILGQKVEFLVSFYNNEISEKSEIFDDQFSVERPDGSNFTLKIRSTKLEDSAMYFCASGQSGNTIYFGEGSWLTVV.

J is TRBJ1-5 and V is TRBV5-3; TRBD1 might be the D (5 bases). TRBV5-3 is treated as an ORF (open reading frame) with a function not yet certain. The CDR3 totals 16 residues. With 2 bases removed from V and 0 bases from J, the gap between germline ends came to 12 bases. CDR3 residues: CARSLGGEDSNQPQHF. The CDR3 DNA follows: TGTGCCAGAAGCTTAGGAGGGGAAGATAGCAATCAGCCCCAGCATTTT.

This rearrangement joins TRBV6-5 to TRBJ2-7; 8 bases fit TRBD2. The CDR3 covers 16 residues. The germline V gene encodes CDR1 MNHEY and CDR2 SVGAGI. With 2 bases clipped from V and 2 bases from J, the junction kept 8 bases outside the gene matches. The CDR3 sequence is CASSYARTSYTYEQYF. The DNA for the CDR3 is TGTGCCAGCAGTTACGCCAGGACTAGCTACACCTACGAGCAGTACTTC.

The V call is TRBV25-1, the J call TRBJ2-1; D could derive from TRBD1 or TRBD2 (5 bases each). The CDR3 consists of 16 residues. Germline V gene sequence: CDR1 MGHDK, CDR2 SYGVNS. The germline V and J ends were trimmed by 4 bases and 0 bases, with 13 bases remaining between them. In nucleotides, the CDR3 is TGTGCCAGCAGTGGCTCAGGGACGCTCTCCTACAATGAGCAGTTCTTC. It specifies CASSGSGTLSYNEQFF.

J is TRBJ1-2 and V is TRBV5-1; possible D gene TRBD1, 5 bases. The CDR3 spans 13 residues. Per germline, CDR1 SGHRS and CDR2 YFSETQ. Trimming stripped 4 bases from V and 11 bases from J, with 18 bases between. The CDR3 is CASSPRDGVEYTF. In nucleotides, the CDR3 is TGCGCCAGCAGCCCGAGGGACGGAGTTGAGTACACCTTC. The full variable domain, its missing parts supplied by reference TRBV5-1 and TRBJ1-2, is KAGVTQTPRYLIKTRGQQVTLSCSPISGHRSVSWYQQTPGQGLQFLFEYFSETQRNKGNFPGRFSGRQFSNSRSEMNVSTLELGDSALYLCASSPRDGVEYTFGSGTRLTVV.

As to this clone: The sample carries other DNA sequences with the same CDR3. The CDR3 DNA is TGTGCCAGCAGCTTCACGAACACCGGGGAGCTGTTTTTT. It translates to CASSFTNTGELFF. The chain carries TRBV11-2 and TRBJ2-2; D unclear. The CDR3 extends over 13 amino acids. Trimming took 3 bases from V and 0 from J, leaving 2 bases between them. The germline V gene has CDR1 SGHAT and CDR2 FQNNGV.